Following are 7 T cell receptor beta chains from one sample sequenced in a study of blood T cell repertoires in COVID-19. This table comes from immunoSEQ multiplex PCR, and its TCRdb copy is limited to in-frame clones, with some not included. The profile shows roughly 290,000 clones, roughly 89% of them singletons. Sequenced material: peripheral blood. The receptor source for this set is a man in his thirties or forties with acute or convalescent COVID-19.

The chain couples TRBV5-8 to TRBJ2-7, with 9 positions matching TRBD1. The CDR3 is 14 amino acids. J was trimmed by 4 bases and V by 5 bases; bases with no gene match: 7. Germline CDR1 and CDR2: SGHTS and YDEGEE. CDR3 protein: CASRRGQGTYEQYF. CDR3 nucleotides: TGTGCCAGCAGACGAGGACAGGGGACTTACGAGCAGTACTTC.

The V call is TRBV28, the J call TRBJ2-7, with 8 bases identical to TRBD1. The CDR3 contains 17 residues. The germline V gene has CDR1 MDHEN and CDR2 SYDVKM. V dropped 2 bases and J dropped 1; count of bases not matched to a gene: 10. In DNA, the CDR3 is TGTGCCAGCAGTTTAGGCGCACCCGGGACAGGATCCTACGAGCAGTACTTC. This encodes CASSLGAPGTGSYEQYF.

The CDR3 DNA sequence: TGTGCCAGCGGGACTACAGGGGGCAGATTGGGGCAGTACTTC. Its protein product is CASGTTGGRLGQYF. V is TRBV3-1 (or the pseudogene TRBV3-2) and J is TRBJ2-7; 9 nucleotides line up with TRBD1. CDR1 and CDR2 from the germline V gene are LGHDT and YNNKEL (reference sequence). With 8 bases clipped from V and 9 bases from J, the junction kept 14 bases outside the gene matches. This CDR3 has 14 amino acids.

This sequence joins TRBV9 and TRBJ2-1, with D possibly being TRBD2 (6 bases). In germline, CDR1 is SGDLS, CDR2 YYNGEE. This CDR3 has 15 amino acids. Trimming pared 3 bases from V and 4 bases from J, leaving 14 bases between. The CDR3 sequence is CASSAGRRGYNEQFF. For the CDR3, the DNA is TGTGCCAGCAGCGCTGGGAGGAGGGGTTACAATGAGCAGTTCTTC.

This sequence joins TRBV2 and TRBJ1-4; the D is unclear. The CDR3 is made up of 15 amino acids. The germline CDR1 and CDR2 sequences are SNHLY and FYNNEI. Trimming left V 0 bases short and J 11 bases short, with 16 bases between. Here the CDR3 DNA reads TGTGCCAGCAGTGAAGCGCTTCAGGAGGGTAGGAAACTGTTTTTT. This sequence encodes CASSEALQEGRKLFF.

The chain has TRBV30 and TRBJ1-5; D is perhaps TRBD1 (6 bases). In germline, CDR1 is GTSNPN, CDR2 SVGIG (reference sequence). The CDR3 sequence is 16 residues long. The V end lost 3 bases, the J end lost 9 bases, and 24 bases lay between the germline ends. CDR3 region: CAWSLRGGASLWPQHF. CDR3 bases: TGTGCCTGGAGCCTTCGTGGGGGGGCGTCTTTATGGCCCCAGCATTTT.

In this sample, this clone turned up a few times. V gene TRBV12-3 or TRBV12-4 combines with J gene TRBJ1-1; no reliable D call. Trimming took 5 bases from V and 5 from J, leaving 12 bases between them. The CDR3 covers 13 residues. CDR3 coding DNA: TGTGCCAGCAGTATTGGAGGGCAGACTGAAGCTTTCTTT. Protein: CASSIGGQTEAFF.